This T cell receptor beta chain was recorded in a study of identical twins (dated by TCRdb to between 2015 and 2016). For the study in its entirety: To test whether fetal clonotypes persist, this study deep-sequenced TCR alpha and beta repertoires from monozygotic twins, from unrelated adults of various ages, and from cord blood. To rule out contamination, replicate twin experiments were performed at different times with different library preparation protocols.

Study-wide findings and limitations: In beta out-of-frame sequences, excess twin sharing was weaker, because having fewer shared sequences lowered the signal-to-noise ratio. Out-of-frame TCR alpha sharing in monozygotic twins was systematically underestimated by recombination models, whereas sharing between unrelated individuals was in agreement with the recombination models. Compared with coincidental sharing between unrelated individuals, out-of-frame TCR alpha sequences shared between twins had an excess of sequences with low generation probability. Fewer insertions were carried by abundant cord blood beta clonotypes; a weaker similar trend was observed in young adult naive repertoires, while no such trend was observed in memory repertoires. Because the same donors could not be followed over many years, conclusions were based on cross-sectional statistical analysis. Zero-insertion analyses could be partly confounded by invariant T cells such as MAIT and iNKT, although diverse VJ usage argued against such confounding for most clonotypes.

Counted from cysteine to phenylalanine, this CDR3 has 13 amino acids. Kept here is only the CDR3 DNA, which spans 39 bases and is read in frame from base 1. V is pared back by 1 base and J by 7 bases, with 11 bases lying between the germline termini. CDR1 and CDR2, looked up from the germline V gene, are SGHDT and YYEEEE. This clonotype showed up many times. The specificity of this receptor is unknown. No base-level quality is on record; no much larger clone is a single base apart. Receptor amplification or capture employed 5' RACE. Sequencing instrument: Illumina HiSeq 2000. Template switching introduced a universal primer binding site; the final cDNA contained a unique molecular identifier, enabling accurate counting of TCR cDNA molecules. Specific primers in the conserved constant-segment region were used to synthesize first-strand cDNA for TCR alpha and beta chains. To control for contamination, every cDNA library was double barcoded, receiving both a SMART-Mk sample barcode and Illumina barcodes. TruSeq adapter sequences and Illumina sample barcodes were added in two successive PCR steps. The Illumina HiSeq platform was used with custom primers to sequence TCR alpha and beta cDNA libraries. Turning to the authors' computational methods: MiGEC was used to process raw reads and extract unique molecular identifiers, and MiXCR was used to find CDR3 positions. Recombination models were inferred per individual with the repgenHMM and IGoR tools using an EM algorithm. Shared clonotypes were analyzed with the tcR package in R, and sharing was normalized by the product of cloneset sizes. Out-of-frame nonproductive sequences were analyzed to study raw recombination free of thymic and clonal selection effects. TCRdb applied fastp at Q25 and MiXCR to the public reads, then kept only in-frame beta chains. Records with the same CDR3 protein are collapsed into one entry carrying the most frequent genes and DNA. The V and J calls, along with clone size, are taken from TCRdb and not from the paper's own processing. Recorded for this sample are approximately 620,000 distinct CDR3 sequences; 8.6% of them occurred a single time. The biggest ten clones account for around 0.98% of the sample.

Every donor was a healthy Caucasian. Three pairs of female monozygotic twins, all aged roughly 18 to 30 years, made up the twin cohort. RNA for TCR libraries was isolated from peripheral blood mononuclear cells. These data also formed part of another study, on yellow fever vaccine responses in identical twins. Per that second paper: The T cell response to vaccination in identical twins was reported by the authors to appear partly convergent and partly personalized. The study precisely tracked vaccine-responding T cell clones in identical twins.

The sample comprised PBMCs. Here the chain combines TRBV5-6 and TRBJ1-2; possibly the D gene is TRBD1, per 6 matching bases. This TCR derives from a woman between 18 and 29 years old in good health. CDR3 reads: CASSLQGFVGYTF. The DNA sequence follows: TGTGCCAGCAGCTTGCAGGGGTTCGTTGGCTACACCTTC.